A single sample is the source of the 30 T cell receptor beta chains below, sequenced in a study of blood T cells in healthy people across ages. A J-beta primer mix and a sample-barcoded 5' primer were used in a second PCR of about 7 to 12 cycles. TCRdb ran MiXCR on the 5' RACE reads and lists one entry per CDR3 protein. The sample contains more than 1.4 million distinct CDR3 sequences, around 42% of which appear only once. The sample taken for sequencing was blood. The receptors originated from a young woman in good health.

The J gene is TRBJ2-2, the V gene TRBV4-1; TRBD2 matches 8 bases. The CDR3 extends over 16 amino acids. V dropped 4 bases and J dropped 0; count of bases not matched to a gene: 4. Germline CDR1 MGHRA, CDR2 YSYEKL. The CDR3 DNA reads as TGCGCCAGCAGCCCCACGACTAGCGCGAACACCGGGGAGCTGTTTTTT. As protein: CASSPTTSANTGELFF.

The rearrangement joins TRBV7-9 to TRBJ2-7; D unclear. This CDR3 is 16 amino acids long. V lost 5 bases, J lost 0 bases, and 17 bases lay in between. Germline V gives CDR1 SEHNR, CDR2 FQNEAQ (reference sequence). CDR3 DNA sequence: TGTGCCAGCAGCCTTGAGCTATATTCGAGCTCCTACGAGCAGTACTTC. It encodes CASSLELYSSSYEQYF.

The J gene is TRBJ2-5, the V gene TRBV7-8; D remains unclear. TRBJ2-4 matches the DNA end more closely, so the J call is doubtful. The CDR3 runs 15 residues. CDR1 SGHVS and CDR2 FQNEAQ come from the germline V gene. CDR3 protein: CASSLASESKNIQYF. The CDR3, as DNA: TGTGCCAGCAGCTTAGCCTCAGAATCCAAAAACATTCAGTACTTC.

The chain has TRBV3-1 and TRBJ2-1; D is uncertain. Germline V gene data show CDR1 as LGHDT and CDR2 as YNNKEL (reference sequence). V was shortened by 4 bases and J by 7 bases, with 14 bases between the two germline ends. The CDR3 loop spans 14 amino acids. CDR3 amino acids: CASSPARFSNEQFF. The CDR3 nucleotides read TGTGCCAGCAGCCCGGCCCGTTTCAGTAATGAGCAGTTCTTC.

V is TRBV20-1 and J is TRBJ1-2; the D is unclear. The length of the CDR3 is 11 residues. The V end lost 1 base, the J end lost 6 bases, and 6 bases lay between the germline ends. Germline CDR1 is DFQATT and CDR2 is SNEGSKA (reference sequence). The CDR3 DNA follows: TGCAGTGCTAGAGTCGAGAATGGCTACACCTTC. Translated: CSARVENGYTF.

In this sample, this clonotype turned up a few times. This chain uses TRBV7-2 with TRBJ2-5; D may correspond to TRBD1 or TRBD2 (6 bases each). There are 15 residues in the CDR3. Germline CDR1 SGHTA, CDR2 FQGNSA. Trimming took off 1 base at V and 4 bases at J, with 13 bases between the two ends. The CDR3 nucleotides are TGTGCCAGCAGCTTAGTCCTCGGGGGCCGAGAGACCCAGTACTTC. Protein: CASSLVLGGRETQYF.

The sample holds a few counts of this clonotype. The chain recombines TRBV20-1 with TRBJ2-1, with D perhaps TRBD1 (5 bases). Germline CDR1 DFQATT, CDR2 SNEGSKA (reference sequence). V shed 0 bases and J shed 4 bases, with 13 bases lying between them. This CDR3 is 15 amino acids long. CDR3 region: CSAREIKGIYNEQFF. CDR3 DNA sequence: TGCAGTGCTAGAGAGATTAAGGGGATTTACAATGAGCAGTTCTTC.

There are many counts of this clonotype. This chain joins TRBV10-3 and TRBJ2-3; 8 nucleotides line up with TRBD2. V lost 0 bases and J lost 4; bases outside the gene matches: 9. Germline V gene data show CDR1 as ENHRY and CDR2 as SYGVKD. This CDR3 has 17 amino acids. CDR3 DNA: TGTGCCATCAGTGAGTCCCGGACTAGCTTCTCTCCAGATACGCAGTATTTT. Its protein product is CAISESRTSFSPDTQYF.

This chain uses TRBV30 with TRBJ2-5; TRBD2 aligns across 8 bases. In germline, CDR1 is GTSNPN, CDR2 SVGIG (reference sequence). The J segment lost 5 bases and the V segment lost 8 bases, leaving 13 bases of the junction unmatched. The CDR3 covers 14 residues. The CDR3 spells CAGSRAGGRETQYF. In DNA, the CDR3 is TGTGCCGGCTCACGGGCGGGGGGTCGTGAGACCCAGTACTTC.

This clonotype was seen at least ten times. The chain uses TRBV20-1 and TRBJ1-2; perhaps TRBD1 as D (5 bases). The germline V gene encodes CDR1 DFQATT and CDR2 SNEGSKA (reference sequence). The ends were cut back, 0 bases at V and 2 bases at J, with 7 bases in the middle. The CDR3 is made up of 13 amino acids. CDR3 residues: CSAREAGNYGYTF. The CDR3 bases are TGCAGTGCTAGAGAGGCAGGGAACTATGGCTACACCTTC.

The genes are TRBV24-1 and TRBJ2-5, with 7 bases lining up with TRBD2. Per germline, CDR1 KGHDR and CDR2 SFDVKD. J gave up 1 base and V 8 bases, and 3 bases lay outside the gene matches. The CDR3 covers 13 residues. The CDR3: CATTGGPQETQYF. CDR3 nucleotide sequence: TGTGCCACCACGGGGGGTCCCCAAGAGACCCAGTACTTC.

The chain joins TRBV12-3 or TRBV12-4 to TRBJ2-2, with D possibly being TRBD1 (5 bases). Trimming took off 3 bases at V and 2 bases at J, with 10 bases between the two ends. The CDR3 covers 15 residues. For the CDR3, the DNA is TGTGCCAGCAGTTTCAGGGCTTTTAACACCGGGGAGCTGTTTTTT. Translating it yields CASSFRAFNTGELFF.

The rearrangement joins TRBV2 to TRBJ2-1, with D perhaps TRBD1 (5 bases). Germline lookup yields CDR1 SNHLY and CDR2 FYNNEI. This CDR3 has 13 residues. V lost 6 bases to trimming and J lost 4 bases, with 10 bases between them. The CDR3 region has the DNA TGTGCCAGCAGCGGGCGACAGTACAATGAGCAGTTCTTC. Its protein is CASSGRQYNEQFF.

The J gene is TRBJ2-3, the V gene TRBV2; D not certain. The CDR3 is made up of 15 amino acids. The V end lost 0 bases, the J end lost 1 base, and 8 bases lay between the germline ends. The germline CDR1 and CDR2 sequences are SNHLY and FYNNEI. The CDR3 DNA reads TGTGCCAGCAGTGAAGCGCCAAGGGGCACAGATACGCAGTATTTT. Its protein product is CASSEAPRGTDTQYF.

The rearrangement uses TRBV27 and TRBJ2-1; TRBD1 matches 9 bases. The V segment lost 5 bases and the J segment 3 bases; nucleotides outside the gene matches: 5. The CDR3 extends over 15 amino acids. Germline CDR1 and CDR2: MNHEY and SMNVEV (reference sequence). CDR3 amino acids: CASSAGTGLYNEQFF. The CDR3 DNA is TGTGCCAGCAGTGCAGGGACAGGGCTCTACAATGAGCAGTTCTTC.

This chain uses TRBV29-1 with TRBJ2-1, with D possibly matching TRBD1 (6 bases). The CDR3 is 13 amino acids. The V and J ends lost 2 bases and 3 bases respectively, with 8 bases between them. Germline CDR1 and CDR2: SQVTM and ANQGSEA. The CDR3 region is CSVERTDYNEQFF. The CDR3 DNA reads TGCAGCGTTGAAAGGACAGACTACAATGAGCAGTTCTTC.

The rearrangement joins TRBV28 to TRBJ2-3, with 7 positions matching TRBD2. Trimming took 5 bases from V and 2 from J; bases not matched to a gene: 10. The CDR3 contains 16 residues. In germline, CDR1 is MDHEN, CDR2 SYDVKM. This CDR3 reads CASSSPGTINTDTQYF. The DNA of the CDR3 is TGTGCCAGCAGTAGCCCCGGGACTATTAACACAGATACGCAGTATTTT.

J is TRBJ2-1 and V is TRBV24-1; possibly TRBD2 for D (5 bases). V was trimmed by 7 bases and J by 8 bases, leaving 20 bases between them. This CDR3 is built from 15 residues. The germline V gene encodes CDR1 KGHDR and CDR2 SFDVKD. CDR3 DNA: TGTGCCACCAGATCTAGCCCCCCGGGTGGGGATGAGCAGTTCTTC. Protein sequence: CATRSSPPGGDEQFF.

V is TRBV9 and J is TRBJ1-2; D gene unclear. The V and J ends lost 4 bases and 7 bases respectively, with 23 bases between them. CDR1 SGDLS and CDR2 YYNGEE come from the germline V gene. This CDR3 has 16 amino acids. The CDR3 DNA reads as TGTGCCAGCAGCTTCTTCGGGGAGGTCGAGATTCTTGGCTACACCTTC. Protein sequence: CASSFFGEVEILGYTF. The variable domain in full, completed from reference TRBV9 and TRBJ1-2, reads DSGVTQTPKHLITATGQRVTLRCSPRSGDLSVYWYQQSLDQGLQFLIQYYNGEERAKGNILERFSAQQFPDLHSELNLSSLELGDSALYFCASSFFGEVEILGYTFGSGTRLTVV.

This rearrangement joins TRBV7-9 to TRBJ1-1; D unresolved. Between the trimmed V and J ends, which lost 5 bases and 5 bases, there was a span of 18 bases. The CDR3 extends over 15 amino acids. Per the germline V gene, CDR1 is SEHNR and CDR2 is FQNEAQ (reference sequence). CDR3 region: CASSGLSSLGTEAFF. The DNA for the CDR3 is TGTGCCAGCAGCGGACTCTCTTCTCTCGGGACTGAAGCTTTCTTT.

The V call is TRBV2, the J call TRBJ2-4; the D is unclear. V lost 6 bases and J 1 base, leaving 16 bases between the germline ends. Germline V lookup: CDR1 SNHLY, CDR2 FYNNEI. This CDR3 region has 16 residues. CDR3 loop: CASRSVPEVAKNIQYF. The CDR3 DNA follows: TGTGCCAGCAGGAGCGTCCCGGAAGTTGCCAAAAACATTCAGTACTTC. The whole variable domain, remainder taken from reference TRBV2 and TRBJ2-4, is EPEVTQTPSHQVTQMGQEVILRCVPISNHLYFYWYRQILGQKVEFLVSFYNNEISEKSEIFDDQFSVERPDGSNFTLKIRSTKLEDSAMYFCASRSVPEVAKNIQYFGAGTRLSVL.

This clonotype was recorded a few times. The J gene is TRBJ2-3, the V gene TRBV20-1; tentative D call: TRBD2 (6 bases). The CDR3 consists of 13 residues. Between the trimmed V and J ends, which lost 7 bases and 3 bases, there was a span of 14 bases. Germline CDR1 and CDR2: DFQATT and SNEGSKA (reference sequence). The CDR3 DNA reads as TGCAGTGGAGGAGGGCCTTCGACAGATACGCAGTATTTT. Its translation is CSGGGPSTDTQYF.

This clonotype appeared a few times. This chain links TRBV7-9 with TRBJ1-4; TRBD1 matches 7 bases. The CDR3 spans 16 residues. V was pared by 1 base and J by 8 bases, with 10 bases of the junction left unmatched. The germline V gene has CDR1 SEHNR and CDR2 FQNEAQ (reference sequence). The CDR3 reads CASSLVSWEGAEKLFF. CDR3 DNA: TGTGCCAGCAGCTTAGTATCCTGGGAGGGGGCCGAAAAACTGTTTTTT. Together with reference TRBV7-9 and TRBJ1-4, the CDR3 gives the full variable domain: DTGVSQNPRHKITKRGQNVTFRCDPISEHNRLYWYRQTLGQGPEFLTYFQNEAQLEKSRLLSDRFSAERPKGSFSTLEIQRTEQGDSAMYLCASSLVSWEGAEKLFFGSGTQLSVL.

This clonotype was counted a few times. V and J are TRBV21-1 and TRBJ2-3; TRBD2, as called in the table, went unchecked against the DNA. TRBV21-1 is marked as a pseudogene. The CDR3 has 16 residues. The CDR3 sequence is CASSKAGGPITDTQYF. CDR3 nucleotides: TGTGCCAGCAGCAAAGCGGGAGGACCGATCACAGATACGCAGTATTTT.

This clonotype turned up a few times. This chain uses TRBV6-5 with TRBJ2-7; 8 nucleotides match TRBD1. V was pared by 2 bases and J by 3 bases, with 9 bases of the junction left unmatched. Germline V gene data show CDR1 as MNHEY and CDR2 as SVGAGI. The CDR3 runs 16 residues. The DNA of the CDR3 is TGTGCCAGCAGTTACGGGACAGGAACAGTGGGCTACGAGCAGTACTTC. It encodes CASSYGTGTVGYEQYF.

The V and J genes are TRBV10-3 and TRBJ2-5; 12 bases match TRBD2. Germline assignment: CDR1 ENHRY and CDR2 SYGVKD. The CDR3 is 14 residues long. The CDR3 reads CTTTSSGGDETQYF. DNA of the CDR3: TGTACCACTACCTCTAGCGGGGGGGATGAGACCCAGTACTTC.

The genes are TRBV20-1 and TRBJ1-2; D unresolved. The ends were cut back, 6 bases at V and 0 bases at J, with 14 bases in the middle. The CDR3 has 14 amino acids. Germline V gene lookup returns CDR1 DFQATT and CDR2 SNEGSKA (reference sequence). In DNA form, the CDR3 reads TGCAGTGCGCGAGGCGCGCTATCTAACTATGGCTACACCTTC. It specifies CSARGALSNYGYTF.

The chain couples TRBV6-1 to TRBJ2-1; a possible D gene is TRBD2 (6 bases). CDR1 is MNHNS and CDR2 is SASEGT in the germline V gene. V gave up 4 bases and J gave up 0 bases, with 16 bases separating them. CDR3 length: 17 amino acids. CDR3 nucleotides: TGTGCCAGCAGTGCATCTGGAGGGACTTACTCCTACAATGAGCAGTTCTTC. It yields the protein CASSASGGTYSYNEQFF.

This clonotype was counted only a few times. This sequence joins TRBV3-1 and TRBJ2-1; tentatively, D is TRBD2 (6 bases). Germline V gives CDR1 LGHDT, CDR2 YNNKEL (reference sequence). V was pared by 4 bases and J by 6 bases, with 16 bases between. There are 15 residues in the CDR3. CDR3 region: CASSRLTGVSNEQFF. The CDR3 DNA reads TGTGCCAGCAGCCGCCTGACGGGAGTGTCCAATGAGCAGTTCTTC.

V usage is TRBV6-5 and J usage is TRBJ2-3; 10 positions match TRBD2. The CDR3 runs 17 residues. CDR1 is MNHEY and CDR2 is SVGAGI in the germline V gene. Losses at the gene ends were 4 bases for V and 7 bases for J; bases not matched to a gene: 14. The CDR3 DNA sequence: TGTGCCAGCAGTTCCCGGGGCAGCGGGGGGGCCAAGAATACGCAGTATTTT. Protein product: CASSSRGSGGAKNTQYF.